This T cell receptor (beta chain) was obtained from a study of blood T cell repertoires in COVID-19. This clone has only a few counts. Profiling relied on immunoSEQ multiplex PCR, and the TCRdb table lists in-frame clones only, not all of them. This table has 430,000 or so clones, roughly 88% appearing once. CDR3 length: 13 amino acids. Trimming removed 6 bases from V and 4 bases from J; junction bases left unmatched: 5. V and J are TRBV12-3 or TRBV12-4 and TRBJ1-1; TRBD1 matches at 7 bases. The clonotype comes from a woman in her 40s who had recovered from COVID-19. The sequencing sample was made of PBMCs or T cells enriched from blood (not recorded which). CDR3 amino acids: CASSLRTGTEAFF. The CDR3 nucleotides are TGTGCCAGCAGCCTTCGGACAGGCACTGAAGCTTTCTTT.